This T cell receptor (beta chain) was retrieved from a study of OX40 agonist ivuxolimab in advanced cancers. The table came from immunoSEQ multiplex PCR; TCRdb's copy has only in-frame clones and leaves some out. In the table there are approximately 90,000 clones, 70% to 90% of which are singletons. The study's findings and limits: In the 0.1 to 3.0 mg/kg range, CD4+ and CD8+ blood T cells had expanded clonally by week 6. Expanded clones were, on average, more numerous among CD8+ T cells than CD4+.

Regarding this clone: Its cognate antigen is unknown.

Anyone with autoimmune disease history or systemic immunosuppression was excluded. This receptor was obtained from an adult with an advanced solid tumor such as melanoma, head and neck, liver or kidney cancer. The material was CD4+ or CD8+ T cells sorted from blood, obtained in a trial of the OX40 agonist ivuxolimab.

CDR3 sequence reads: CASSPERETQYF. The CDR3 DNA is TGCGCCAGCAGCCCTGAACGGGAGACCCAGTACTTC. The rearrangement uses TRBV5-1 and TRBJ2-5; D is unresolved. This CDR3 comprises 12 residues. The V end was cut by 4 bases, the J end by 5 bases, with 9 bases between. From germline, CDR1 is SGHRS and CDR2 YFSETQ. Full variable domain (outside the CDR3, taken from reference TRBV5-1 and TRBJ2-5): KAGVTQTPRYLIKTRGQQVTLSCSPISGHRSVSWYQQTPGQGLQFLFEYFSETQRNKGNFPGRFSGRQFSNSRSEMNVSTLELGDSALYLCASSPERETQYFGPGTRLLVL.